The 23 T cell receptor beta chains presented below share a single source sample, sequenced in a study of PD-L1 blockade in urothelial cancer. The method was immunoSEQ multiplex PCR; TCRdb's version includes in-frame clones alone and lacks a portion of them. The sample lists 35,000 to 40,000 clones, about 85% occurring once. This sample's time point: pretreatment peripheral blood. This specimen was PBMCs, taken around atezolizumab (anti-PD-L1) treatment. These receptors were obtained from a man older than 75 with urothelial cancer.

The chain has TRBV11-2 and TRBJ1-1; no clear D. Looked up from germline, CDR1 is SGHAT and CDR2 is FQNNGV. The CDR3 length is 14 residues. V lost 1 base and J lost 3, with 9 bases in between. This CDR3 is CASSLGASYTEAFF. CDR3 DNA sequence: TGTGCCAGCAGCTTAGGTGCCAGTTACACTGAAGCTTTCTTT.

The chain is built from TRBV7-9 and TRBJ1-2; 7 nucleotides align to TRBD1. This CDR3 region has 14 residues. V was clipped by 1 base and J by 6 bases; unmatched bases: 5. Germline V CDR1 and CDR2: SEHNR, FQNEAQ (reference sequence). CDR3 sequence: CASSLEAGGHGYTF. CDR3 DNA: TGTGCCAGCAGCTTAGAGGCAGGGGGTCATGGCTACACCTTC.

The genes are TRBV9 and TRBJ2-4; D uncertain. V shed 1 base and J shed 0 bases, with 14 bases lying between them. The germline V gene encodes CDR1 SGDLS and CDR2 YYNGEE. The CDR3 has 17 residues. The CDR3 spells CASSVRPEMGAKNIQYF. As DNA, the CDR3 is TGTGCCAGCAGCGTAAGGCCGGAGATGGGAGCCAAAAACATTCAGTACTTC.

The CDR3 DNA reads TGTGCCAGCAGCTACGGACAGGGGGGGACCTACGAGCAGTACTTC. Its protein is CASSYGQGGTYEQYF. The J gene is TRBJ2-7, the V gene TRBV5-6, with 10 bases aligning to TRBD1. The J segment lost 2 bases and the V segment lost 3 bases, leaving 5 bases of the junction unmatched. The germline V gene has CDR1 SGHDT and CDR2 YYEEEE. The CDR3 is 15 amino acids.

The chain joins TRBV20-1 to TRBJ1-1; weak D call: TRBD1 (6 bases). The germline CDR1 and CDR2 sequences are DFQATT and SNEGSKA (reference sequence). V gave up 5 bases and J gave up 6 bases, with 10 bases separating them. CDR3 length: 11 residues. CDR3 protein: CSASQGAEAFF. In DNA form, the CDR3 reads TGCAGTGCTTCACAGGGAGCTGAAGCTTTCTTT.

The J gene is TRBJ2-2, the V gene TRBV7-6, with 7 bases lining up with TRBD2. Germline V lookup: CDR1 SGHVS, CDR2 FNYEAQ. Trimming took 1 base from V and 7 from J; bases not matched to a gene: 21. The CDR3 totals 20 residues. DNA of the CDR3: TGTGCCAGCAGCTTAGAGGAGGCGGGCGGGAGTCTCACGAGGGACGGGGAGCTGTTTTTT. Translating it yields CASSLEEAGGSLTRDGELFF.

The chain uses TRBV19 and TRBJ1-2; 7 bases agree with TRBD1. V lost 5 bases to trimming and J lost 4 bases; unmatched junction nucleotides: 4. The germline V gene encodes CDR1 LNHDA and CDR2 SQIVND (reference sequence). The CDR3 totals 13 residues. The CDR3 loop is CASSGQDAYGYTF. CDR3 DNA: TGTGCCAGTAGTGGACAGGACGCCTATGGCTACACCTTC.

The chain joins TRBV10-3 to TRBJ2-7, with unresolved D. In germline, CDR1 is ENHRY, CDR2 SYGVKD. This CDR3 comprises 14 residues. Trimming left V 3 bases short and J 1 base short, with 10 bases between. The CDR3 nucleotides read TGTGCCATCAGTGAAAGGCTAGAATCCTACGAGCAGTACTTC. Residues: CAISERLESYEQYF.

The V and J genes are TRBV18 and TRBJ2-2, with no clear D. Germline values: CDR1 KGHSH, CDR2 LQKENI. The CDR3 sequence is 14 residues long. The V end lost 2 bases, the J end lost 5 bases, and 9 bases lay between the germline ends. CDR3 in amino acids: CASSPRPETGELFF. Written as DNA, the CDR3 is TGTGCCAGCTCACCAAGGCCGGAGACCGGGGAGCTGTTTTTT. Based on the CDR3 plus reference TRBV18 and TRBJ2-2, the full variable domain is NAGVMQNPRHLVRRRGQEARLRCSPMKGHSHVYWYRQLPEEGLKFMVYLQKENIIDESGMPKERFSAEFPKEGPSILRIQQVVRGDSAAYFCASSPRPETGELFFGEGSRLTVL.

This clone was detected only a few times. The chain combines TRBV2 with TRBJ2-7, with D possibly matching TRBD1 (6 bases). The germline gives CDR1 SNHLY, CDR2 FYNNEI. This CDR3 spans 13 amino acids. V shed 7 bases and J shed 3 bases, with 13 bases lying between them. Written as DNA, the CDR3 is TGTGCCAGCAAGGGGGAGTTAATCTACGAGCAGTACTTC. Translated: CASKGELIYEQYF.

J is TRBJ2-5 and V is TRBV28, with D perhaps TRBD2 (6 bases). CDR1 and CDR2 (germline): MDHEN, SYDVKM. This CDR3 has 15 residues. V lost 6 bases and J 1 base, leaving 15 bases between the germline ends. CDR3 protein: CASSQTGGAQETQYF. CDR3 DNA sequence: TGTGCCAGCAGCCAAACGGGCGGGGCCCAAGAGACCCAGTACTTC. Based on the CDR3 plus reference TRBV28 and TRBJ2-5, the full variable domain is DVKVTQSSRYLVKRTGEKVFLECVQDMDHENMFWYRQDPGLGLRLIYFSYDVKMKEKGDIPEGYSVSREKKERFSLILESASTNQTSMYLCASSQTGGAQETQYFGPGTRLLVL.

The chain couples TRBV27 to TRBJ2-1; perhaps TRBD2 as D (5 bases). Per the germline V gene, CDR1 is MNHEY and CDR2 is SMNVEV (reference sequence). The V end was cut by 6 bases, the J end by 6 bases, with 12 bases between. This CDR3 region has 13 residues. CDR3 in DNA: TGTGCCAGCAGCCTACGGACTTTCAATGAGCAGTTCTTC. Its protein is CASSLRTFNEQFF.

The CDR3 coding sequence is TGTGCCAGCAGCTTAGGGGCGGGAGGGCTTCCCTTGAAACAGTATTTT. Its translation: CASSLGAGGLPLKQYF. The chain uses TRBV11-3 and TRBJ2-3, with 9 nucleotides matching TRBD2. This CDR3 comprises 16 residues. CDR1 and CDR2 from the germline V gene are SGHNT and YENEEA. J was trimmed by 12 bases and V by 1 base; bases with no gene match: 14.

The chain has TRBV7-2 and TRBJ2-1; TRBD1 might be the D (5 bases). The CDR3 covers 15 residues. Germline CDR1 is SGHTA and CDR2 is FQGNSA. The V gene lost 8 bases and the J gene lost 5 bases, with 19 bases spanning the gap. This CDR3 reads CASVPGPASNNEQFF. The CDR3 DNA reads as TGTGCCAGCGTTCCAGGGCCAGCTTCTAACAATGAGCAGTTCTTC.

This rearrangement joins TRBV5-1 to TRBJ2-3; TRBD1 is a possible D gene (6 bases). The germline V and J ends were trimmed by 4 bases and 7 bases, with 10 bases remaining between them. From germline, CDR1 is SGHRS and CDR2 YFSETQ. The CDR3 is 12 residues long. CDR3 sequence reads: CASSTDSNTQYF. Written as DNA, the CDR3 is TGCGCCAGCAGCACGGACAGTAATACGCAGTATTTT.

This clone was seen just once. The chain combines TRBV14 with TRBJ2-6; D gene uncertain. V lost 5 bases and J 0 bases, leaving 5 bases between the germline ends. Germline CDR1 is SGHDN and CDR2 is FVKESK. The CDR3 sequence is 14 residues long. The CDR3 reads CASSSLSGANVLTF. CDR3 in DNA: TGTGCCAGCAGCTCACTCTCTGGGGCCAACGTCCTGACTTTC.

The sample holds one count of this clone. The rearrangement uses TRBV2 and TRBJ1-5, with 11 bases fitting TRBD1. V shed 4 bases, J shed 1 base, and the junction held 0 bases outside the gene matches. The germline gives CDR1 SNHLY, CDR2 FYNNEI. The CDR3 is made up of 15 amino acids. CDR3: CASSGTGGSNQPQHF. The CDR3 region has the DNA TGTGCCAGCAGTGGGACAGGGGGCAGCAATCAGCCCCAGCATTTT.

This chain joins TRBV18 and TRBJ2-2; TRBD1 matches at 7 bases. The CDR3 is made up of 17 amino acids. CDR1 is KGHSH, CDR2 LQKENI, per germline. J lost 0 bases, V lost 6 bases, and 10 bases had no gene match. The CDR3 is CASSPPRTGANTGELFF. CDR3 DNA sequence: TGTGCCAGCTCTCCTCCAAGGACAGGAGCGAACACCGGGGAGCTGTTTTTT.

CDR3 sequence: CASSVGNQETQYF. Here the CDR3 DNA reads TGTGCCAGCTCCGTCGGGAATCAAGAGACCCAGTACTTC. The chain joins TRBV18 to TRBJ2-5, with D perhaps matching TRBD2 (5 bases). The germline V gene encodes CDR1 KGHSH and CDR2 LQKENI. This CDR3 region has 13 residues. The ends were cut back, 6 bases at V and 2 bases at J, with 10 bases in the middle.

The CDR3 reads CASSRTSVLPYNEQFF. The CDR3 nucleotides are TGTGCCAGTAGTAGGACTAGCGTACTCCCGTACAATGAGCAGTTCTTC. The J gene is TRBJ2-1, the V gene TRBV19; 9 bases line up with TRBD2. Trimming took 4 bases from V and 4 from J; bases not matched to a gene: 8. CDR1 and CDR2 from the germline V gene are LNHDA and SQIVND (reference sequence). This CDR3 is built from 16 residues.

J is TRBJ1-2 and V is TRBV28; no clear D gene. Germline V gives CDR1 MDHEN, CDR2 SYDVKM. This CDR3 has 12 residues. Trimming removed 2 bases from V and 8 bases from J, with 9 bases in between. The CDR3 is CASSLGPRGYTF. Written as DNA, the CDR3 is TGTGCCAGCAGTTTAGGCCCCCGAGGCTACACCTTC.

The gene calls are TRBV10-3 and TRBJ1-1, with TRBD1 as a possible D gene (6 bases). With 10 bases removed from V and 7 bases from J, the gap between germline ends came to 19 bases. The CDR3 is 13 amino acids. Per the germline V gene, CDR1 is ENHRY and CDR2 is SYGVKD. CDR3 loop: CASVTGSVDEAFF. As DNA, the CDR3 is TGTGCCAGCGTCACAGGGAGCGTGGATGAAGCTTTCTTT.

This chain uses TRBV19 with TRBJ2-1; tentatively, D is TRBD2 (6 bases). The CDR3 covers 16 residues. V was shortened by 4 bases and J by 8 bases, with 21 bases between the two germline ends. The germline CDR1 and CDR2 sequences are LNHDA and SQIVND (reference sequence). The CDR3 DNA reads as TGTGCCAGTAGTAGGGGACTGACAGCGGGCATTGATGAGCAGTTCTTC. Amino acid sequence: CASSRGLTAGIDEQFF.